One and the same sample provided the 6 T cell receptor beta chains below, sequenced in a study of blood T cell repertoires in COVID-19. Assay: immunoSEQ multiplex PCR; the TCRdb copy retains only in-frame clones and omits some. The repertoire consists of approximately 220,000 clones, with roughly 80% occurring once and the leading ten covering around 5.5%. Sequenced input: peripheral blood. These receptors all come from a woman aged 55-75 years who had recovered from COVID-19.

This rearrangement joins TRBV5-4 to TRBJ2-1; 7 bases are a match to TRBD2. The CDR3 runs to 16 residues. The J segment lost 1 base and the V segment lost 2 bases, leaving 6 bases of the junction unmatched. From germline, CDR1 is SGHNT and CDR2 YYREEE (reference sequence). CDR3 coding DNA: TGTGCCAGCAGCTTAGAACGCGGGGGATCCTACAATGAGCAGTTCTTC. Translating it yields CASSLERGGSYNEQFF.

J is TRBJ2-5 and V is TRBV6-1; no clear D gene. This CDR3 is built from 12 residues. Trimming left V 1 base short and J 7 bases short, with 7 bases between. From germline, CDR1 is MNHNS and CDR2 SASEGT. The CDR3 spells CASSEVYGTQYF. CDR3 nucleotides: TGTGCCAGCAGTGAAGTATACGGGACCCAGTACTTC.

CDR3 sequence (DNA): TGTGCCACCAGCAGGGACAGGCTCTCACCCCTCCACTTT. Translation: CATSRDRLSPLHF. The genes are TRBV15 and TRBJ1-6; TRBD1 matches 7 bases. Germline CDR1 reads LNHNV; CDR2 reads YYDKDF (reference sequence). The J segment lost 10 bases and the V segment lost 3 bases, leaving 3 bases of the junction unmatched. The CDR3 totals 13 residues.

This rearrangement joins TRBV30 to TRBJ1-5; D is possibly TRBD1 (5 bases). Germline-derived CDR1 and CDR2 are GTSNPN and SVGIG (reference sequence). The ends were cut back, 1 base at V and 3 bases at J, with 7 bases in the middle. CDR3 length: 13 amino acids. CDR3 bases: TGTGCCTGGAGTGCCAGGGTCAATCAGCCCCAGCATTTT. Its translation: CAWSARVNQPQHF.

V usage is TRBV9 and J usage is TRBJ1-2; D might be TRBD1 (6 bases). CDR3 length equals 14 residues. Germline CDR1 SGDLS, CDR2 YYNGEE. With 0 bases removed from V and 4 bases from J, the gap between germline ends came to 10 bases. The CDR3 protein is CASSVGTEPYGYTF. The DNA of the CDR3 is TGTGCCAGCAGCGTAGGGACAGAGCCCTATGGCTACACCTTC. Filled out from reference TRBV9 and TRBJ1-2, the complete variable domain reads DSGVTQTPKHLITATGQRVTLRCSPRSGDLSVYWYQQSLDQGLQFLIQYYNGEERAKGNILERFSAQQFPDLHSELNLSSLELGDSALYFCASSVGTEPYGYTFGSGTRLTVV.

This chain uses TRBV11-2 with TRBJ2-7; D not resolved. The CDR3 length is 14 residues. Trimming took off 1 base at V and 4 bases at J, with 11 bases between the two ends. Germline V lookup: CDR1 SGHAT, CDR2 FQNNGV. The CDR3 nucleotides read TGTGCCAGCAGCTTAGTTACCCTCGGGTACGAGCAGTACTTC. Its protein is CASSLVTLGYEQYF.